Listed below are T cell receptor beta chains from one sample, sequenced in a study of control samples from healthy donors and cancer patients. Clones were read by immunoSEQ multiplex PCR, and TCRdb kept only the in-frame ones, dropping some. The sample records more than 10,000 clones, more than 85% being singletons. The sample comprised PBMCs. Receptors were obtained from a man aged 80 or over with lung cancer. Both conserved end residues are part of each CDR3. Rows give clone size only sometimes, using once, few, many, or a class for an expanded clone.

j_call: TRBJ2-3; clone_size: once; v_call: TRBV7-9; cdr3_aa: CASSFVGLAADTQYF
j_call: TRBJ2-3; clone_size: -; v_call: TRBV10-3; cdr3_aa: CAISEPLKTSGGAGTDTQYF
j_call: TRBJ2-5; clone_size: -; v_call: TRBV11-2; cdr3_aa: CASSLRWIQETQYF
j_call: TRBJ1-2; clone_size: once; v_call: TRBV21-1; cdr3_aa: CASSPYARVRQANYGYTF
j_call: TRBJ1-5; clone_size: -; v_call: TRBV18; cdr3_aa: CASSPDLSNQPQHF
j_call: TRBJ1-5; clone_size: -; v_call: TRBV3-1/TRBV3-2; cdr3_aa: CASSRTGALNQPQHF
j_call: TRBJ2-7; clone_size: -; v_call: TRBV12-3/TRBV12-4; cdr3_aa: CASSLQLPYEQYF
j_call: TRBJ2-1; clone_size: -; v_call: TRBV11-2; cdr3_aa: CASSRGGPRGPTFF
j_call: TRBJ2-7; clone_size: -; v_call: TRBV5-8; cdr3_aa: CASNFGVSRDYEQYF
j_call: TRBJ2-5; clone_size: -; v_call: TRBV7-2; cdr3_aa: CASSLRRGNQETQYF
j_call: TRBJ1-1; clone_size: once; v_call: TRBV14; cdr3_aa: CASSLPSTEAFF
j_call: TRBJ2-5; clone_size: -; v_call: TRBV5-1; cdr3_aa: CASSSGQGSWTQYF
j_call: TRBJ1-5; clone_size: -; v_call: TRBV5-1; cdr3_aa: CASSLGTPLDYGNQPQHF
j_call: TRBJ2-1; clone_size: -; v_call: TRBV28; cdr3_aa: CASRENNEQFF
j_call: TRBJ2-2; clone_size: -; v_call: TRBV19; cdr3_aa: CASSIQRNTGELFF
j_call: TRBJ2-3; clone_size: -; v_call: TRBV11-2; cdr3_aa: CASSFVQWGNSQYF
j_call: TRBJ1-6; clone_size: -; v_call: TRBV15; cdr3_aa: CATSVLQGVNSPLHF
j_call: TRBJ2-3; clone_size: -; v_call: TRBV5-4; cdr3_aa: CASSLDRGTDTQYF
j_call: TRBJ2-2; clone_size: -; v_call: TRBV18; cdr3_aa: CASSPRVVTGELFF
j_call: TRBJ2-7; clone_size: -; v_call: TRBV9; cdr3_aa: CASSVTGGFGSYEQYF
j_call: TRBJ1-2; clone_size: -; v_call: TRBV7-2; cdr3_aa: CASSFNTGTDGYTF
j_call: TRBJ2-3; clone_size: -; v_call: TRBV29-1; cdr3_aa: CSVEAGRGAQYF
j_call: TRBJ1-2; clone_size: -; v_call: TRBV19; cdr3_aa: CASSDRGQDGYTF
j_call: TRBJ2-1; clone_size: -; v_call: TRBV13; cdr3_aa: CASSSIAGGLGHNEQFF
j_call: TRBJ1-4; clone_size: -; v_call: TRBV15; cdr3_aa: CATSRGSGEEKLFF
j_call: TRBJ1-6; clone_size: -; v_call: TRBV6-5; cdr3_aa: CASSSYGQGKGPLHF
j_call: TRBJ1-2; clone_size: -; v_call: TRBV6-2/TRBV6-3; cdr3_aa: CASSPVTGAGYTF
j_call: TRBJ2-2; clone_size: -; v_call: TRBV5-1; cdr3_aa: CASSPIQNTGELFF
j_call: TRBJ1-3; clone_size: -; v_call: TRBV3-1/TRBV3-2; cdr3_aa: CASSQASGGNTIYF
j_call: TRBJ1-2; clone_size: -; v_call: TRBV5-1; cdr3_aa: CASSLAGRDGYTF
j_call: TRBJ2-7; clone_size: -; v_call: TRBV5-1; cdr3_aa: CASSLDPSSYEQYF
j_call: TRBJ1-3; clone_size: once; v_call: TRBV18; cdr3_aa: CASSPRQGQSSGNTIYF
j_call: TRBJ2-2; clone_size: -; v_call: TRBV2; cdr3_aa: CASTLRAGVAGELFF
j_call: TRBJ1-1; clone_size: -; v_call: TRBV28; cdr3_aa: CASREGQGYPNTEAFF
j_call: TRBJ2-6; clone_size: -; v_call: TRBV7-2; cdr3_aa: CASSPDSGANVLTF
j_call: TRBJ1-1; clone_size: -; v_call: TRBV24-1; cdr3_aa: CATSGEGNTEAFF
j_call: TRBJ1-2; clone_size: -; v_call: TRBV6-5; cdr3_aa: CASRDRDYGYTF
j_call: TRBJ1-4; clone_size: -; v_call: TRBV2; cdr3_aa: CASSPRTGEGKLFF
j_call: TRBJ1-2; clone_size: -; v_call: TRBV9; cdr3_aa: CASSVDLRNGYTF
j_call: TRBJ2-1; clone_size: once; v_call: TRBV6-5; cdr3_aa: CASSYSKYNEQFF
j_call: TRBJ1-1; clone_size: -; v_call: TRBV5-1; cdr3_aa: CASSLAQNDWTEAFF
j_call: TRBJ1-5; clone_size: -; v_call: TRBV19; cdr3_aa: CASSDRGRLQPQHF
j_call: TRBJ1-4; clone_size: -; v_call: TRBV9; cdr3_aa: CASSVVDGGELFF
j_call: TRBJ2-2; clone_size: -; v_call: TRBV3-1/TRBV3-2; cdr3_aa: CASSQGLAGGNTGELFF
j_call: TRBJ2-3; clone_size: -; v_call: TRBV6-2/TRBV6-3; cdr3_aa: CASSYTTDTQYF
j_call: TRBJ2-5; clone_size: -; v_call: TRBV15; cdr3_aa: CATSRTYGAGGWETQYF
j_call: TRBJ1-2; clone_size: -; v_call: TRBV5-4; cdr3_aa: CASSLRNQGEWGYTF
j_call: TRBJ2-7; clone_size: few; v_call: TRBV7-9; cdr3_aa: CASSLDPQGYSYEQYF
j_call: TRBJ2-2; clone_size: -; v_call: TRBV7-6; cdr3_aa: CASSLIARGGAGELFF
j_call: TRBJ2-7; clone_size: -; v_call: TRBV6-5; cdr3_aa: CASRPGAGGFYEQYF
j_call: TRBJ1-1; clone_size: -; v_call: TRBV6-2/TRBV6-3; cdr3_aa: CASSSLQVNTEAFF
j_call: TRBJ2-2; clone_size: -; v_call: TRBV19; cdr3_aa: CASSFGTGASGELFF
j_call: TRBJ1-4; clone_size: -; v_call: TRBV6-6; cdr3_aa: CASSYWRTTNEKLFF